One and the same sample provided the 11 T cell receptor beta chains below, sequenced in a study of OX40 agonist ivuxolimab in advanced cancers. The library relied on the immunoSEQ multiplex PCR assay. The table was pulled from immuneACCESS by TCRdb, which kept in-frame rearrangements only. Such tables lose some clones; where checked, under half of the loss comes from unresolved V genes, and the rest has no known cause. Here the sample has tens of thousands of clones; 91% occur a single time. Approximately 2.5% of the sample rests with the top ten. The material was CD4+ or CD8+ T cells sorted from blood, obtained in a trial of the OX40 agonist ivuxolimab. These receptors all stem from an adult with an advanced solid tumor such as melanoma, head and neck, liver or kidney cancer.

This clone was detected a few times. V and J are TRBV4-1 and TRBJ2-3; D might be TRBD2 (5 bases). The CDR3 sequence is 15 residues long. V was clipped by 5 bases and J by 2 bases, with 14 bases between them. Germline lookup yields CDR1 MGHRA and CDR2 YSYEKL. The chain's CDR3 is CASSSSPEVTDTQYF. In nucleotides, the CDR3 is TGCGCCAGCAGCTCCTCGCCGGAGGTCACAGATACGCAGTATTTT.

The chain uses TRBV5-6 and TRBJ2-7; 9 bases agree with TRBD2. The CDR3 runs 19 residues. Germline values: CDR1 SGHDT, CDR2 YYEEEE. V was clipped by 2 bases and J by 0 bases; unmatched bases: 15. CDR3 bases: TGTGCCAGCAGCTTCTCGGGGCGGGAGGGCCGAAGGAGCTCCTACGAGCAGTACTTC. Translating it yields CASSFSGREGRRSSYEQYF.

In this sample, this clone turned up once. The genes are TRBV4-1 and TRBJ2-1, with 10 positions matching TRBD2. Trimming removed 6 bases from V and 4 bases from J; junction bases left unmatched: 6. Germline CDR1 and CDR2: MGHRA and YSYEKL. This CDR3 contains 15 residues. The CDR3 sequence is CASRWGLAPYNEQFF. The CDR3 coding sequence is TGCGCCAGCAGATGGGGACTAGCGCCATACAATGAGCAGTTCTTC.

The chain recombines TRBV14 with TRBJ2-7; the D gene is possibly TRBD2 (5 bases). The CDR3 extends over 17 amino acids. Trimming shortened V by 3 bases and J by 2 bases, and 20 bases separated the two germline ends. Germline assignment: CDR1 SGHDN and CDR2 FVKESK. The chain's CDR3 is CASSHMPGTLGPYEQYF. The CDR3 DNA is TGTGCCAGCAGCCATATGCCGGGAACACTAGGTCCCTACGAGCAGTACTTC. The whole variable domain, filled in from reference TRBV14 and TRBJ2-7, reads EAGVTQFPSHSVIEKGQTVTLRCDPISGHDNLYWYRRVMGKEIKFLLHFVKESKQDESGMPNNRFLAERTGGTYSTLKVQPAELEDSGVYFCASSHMPGTLGPYEQYFGPGTRLTVT.

This clone was picked up one time. The chain couples TRBV5-1 to TRBJ2-7, with 9 bases matching TRBD2. The germline gives CDR1 SGHRS, CDR2 YFSETQ. The V segment lost 6 bases and the J segment 0 bases; nucleotides outside the gene matches: 7. The CDR3 totals 15 residues. The CDR3 sequence is CASTPISGSSYEQYF. In DNA form, the CDR3 reads TGCGCCAGCACCCCAATTAGCGGGAGCTCCTACGAGCAGTACTTC.

The CDR3 DNA is TGTGCCAGCAGAAACATCCCTGGAAACACCATATATTTT. Translated, it gives CASRNIPGNTIYF. This sequence joins TRBV19 and TRBJ1-3; D gene uncertain. Trimming took off 9 bases at V and 2 bases at J, with 11 bases between the two ends. Germline V lookup: CDR1 LNHDA, CDR2 SQIVND (reference sequence). This CDR3 is built from 13 residues.

CDR3 sequence: CASSPTGTSGFYEQYF. The DNA for the CDR3 is TGTGCCAGCTCACCAACCGGGACTAGCGGTTTCTACGAGCAGTACTTC. The chain has TRBV18 and TRBJ2-7; TRBD2 aligns across 11 bases. J lost 3 bases, V lost 2 bases, and 6 bases had no gene match. Germline lookup yields CDR1 KGHSH and CDR2 LQKENI. This CDR3 comprises 16 residues.

This rearrangement joins TRBV7-9 to TRBJ2-1, with 7 bases aligning to TRBD1. The germline V gene encodes CDR1 SEHNR and CDR2 FQNEAQ (reference sequence). This CDR3 region has 13 residues. The trim removed 1 base at V and 8 bases at J, leaving 2 bases unmatched. In DNA form, the CDR3 reads TGTGCCAGCAGCTTAGAAGGGGGCGATGAGCAGTTCTTC. Translated, it gives CASSLEGGDEQFF.

This clone was counted once. This rearrangement joins TRBV7-8 to TRBJ2-5; a possible D gene is TRBD2 (5 bases). CDR1 and CDR2 (germline): SGHVS, FQNEAQ. Trimming cost V 5 bases and J 1 base, with 8 bases left between them. CDR3 length: 13 amino acids. The CDR3 spells CASSPGIQETQYF. The CDR3 region has the DNA TGTGCCAGCAGCCCGGGGATCCAAGAGACCCAGTACTTC. The whole variable domain, remainder taken from reference TRBV7-8 and TRBJ2-5, is GAGVSQSPRYKVAKRGQDVALRCDPISGHVSLFWYQQALGQGPEFLTYFQNEAQLDKSGLPSDRFFAERPEGSVSTLKIQRTQQEDSAVYLCASSPGIQETQYFGPGTRLLVL.

The genes are TRBV6-1 and TRBJ2-1; D perhaps matches TRBD2 (6 bases). From germline, CDR1 is MNHNS and CDR2 SASEGT. This CDR3 has 12 amino acids. The CDR3, as DNA: TGTGCTGGGACCCGGGGGTCGGGTGAGCAGTTCTTC. This gives the protein CAGTRGSGEQFF.

This clone was picked up one time. The CDR3 loop is CASSVGTGNYGYTF. CDR3 bases: TGTGCCAGCAGCGTAGGGACAGGGAACTATGGCTACACCTTC. The chain has TRBV9 and TRBJ1-2; 8 positions match TRBD1. The junction had 0 bases not matched to a gene; V was cut back by 0 bases and J by 2 bases. The CDR3 extends over 14 amino acids. The V gene's germline CDR1 is SGDLS and CDR2 YYNGEE.